Following are 15 T cell receptor beta chains from one sample sequenced in a study of technical replicates of blood from a handful of donors. This table comes from immunoSEQ multiplex PCR, and its TCRdb copy is limited to in-frame clones, with some not included. Of over 55,000 clones listed, approximately 87% are singletons. Sample: PBMCs. These receptor sequences come from a human donor in good health. Some clones in this sample may be carry-over from other donors' samples.

This CDR3 reads CASSQPSGGRSNEQFF. DNA for the CDR3: TGTGCCAGCAGCCAACCTAGCGGGGGGCGATCCAATGAGCAGTTCTTC. The V call is TRBV4-2, the J call TRBJ2-1; TRBD2 aligns across 11 bases. V lost 2 bases, J lost 6 bases, and 6 bases stayed unmatched. This CDR3 is built from 16 residues. The V gene's germline CDR1 is LGHNA and CDR2 YNFKEQ.

The chain joins TRBV9 to TRBJ2-4; D gene unclear. Germline V gene data show CDR1 as SGDLS and CDR2 as YYNGEE. V was pared by 3 bases and J by 6 bases, with 16 bases between. This CDR3 region has 15 residues. CDR3 nucleotides: TGTGCCAGCAGCGACCCACGCCGGCGGAGAAACATTCAGTACTTC. It encodes CASSDPRRRRNIQYF.

This clone appeared a single time. This chain links TRBV19 with TRBJ1-2, with D unclear. Trimming shortened V by 5 bases and J by 3 bases, and 10 bases separated the two germline ends. Germline-derived CDR1 and CDR2 are LNHDA and SQIVND (reference sequence). This CDR3 has 13 residues. CDR3 sequence reads: CASSLGSHYGYTF. The CDR3 region has the DNA TGTGCCAGTAGTCTCGGGTCCCACTATGGCTACACCTTC.

This clone has only one observation. V and J are TRBV4-2 and TRBJ1-5, with 8 bases aligning to TRBD1. The CDR3 length is 14 residues. Germline CDR1 is LGHNA and CDR2 is YNFKEQ. The junction had 6 bases not matched to a gene; V was cut back by 5 bases and J by 6 bases. Here the CDR3 reads CASSIGQGSQPQHF. The CDR3, as DNA: TGTGCCAGCAGCATAGGACAGGGAAGTCAGCCCCAGCATTTT.

The rearrangement uses TRBV9 and TRBJ2-1, with D possibly matching TRBD2 (5 bases). The CDR3 is 13 residues long. V lost 5 bases and J 9 bases, leaving 15 bases between the germline ends. CDR1 and CDR2 (germline): SGDLS, YYNGEE. CDR3 DNA: TGTGCCAGCAGTGCAGGACGGCGGGTTGAGCAGTTCTTC. It codes for CASSAGRRVEQFF.

The V gene is TRBV7-3, the J gene TRBJ2-1; tentatively, D is TRBD1 (5 bases). The length of the CDR3 is 12 residues. Trimming removed 8 bases from V and 4 bases from J, with 9 bases in between. Per germline, CDR1 SGHTA and CDR2 FQGTGA. CDR3 protein: CASGAGYNEQFF. The CDR3 bases are TGTGCCAGCGGGGCCGGATACAATGAGCAGTTCTTC.

The V and J genes are TRBV30 and TRBJ2-2; 9 bases are shared with TRBD1. Trimming took 0 bases from V and 6 from J; bases not matched to a gene: 5. Germline V gene sequence: CDR1 GTSNPN, CDR2 SVGIG (reference sequence). CDR3 length: 15 amino acids. The CDR3 is CAWSVLGQGAGELFF. CDR3 coding DNA: TGTGCCTGGAGTGTATTGGGACAGGGAGCCGGGGAGCTGTTTTTT. Variable domain in full (rest from reference TRBV30 and TRBJ2-2): SQTIHQWPATLVQPVGSPLSLECTVEGTSNPNLYWYRQAAGRGLQLLFYSVGIGQISSEVPQNLSASRPQDRQFILSSKKLLLSDSGFYLCAWSVLGQGAGELFFGEGSRLTVL.

This clone was counted between two and nine times. This chain uses TRBV27 with TRBJ2-7, with 7 bases fitting TRBD1. Unmatched junction bases numbered 6, after V lost 2 bases and J lost 2 bases. CDR3 length: 15 amino acids. The V gene's germline CDR1 is MNHEY and CDR2 SMNVEV (reference sequence). In DNA, the CDR3 is TGTGCCAGCAGTTTAAAGATCCAGGGGGCCTACGAGCAGTACTTC. Translation: CASSLKIQGAYEQYF.

The chain employs TRBV6-5 and TRBJ2-3; a weak D match, TRBD2 (6 bases). The CDR3 sequence is 12 residues long. Looked up from germline, CDR1 is MNHEY and CDR2 is SVGAGI. With 1 base removed from V and 10 bases from J, the gap between germline ends came to 9 bases. The CDR3 is CASSYLGGPQYF. CDR3 nucleotide sequence: TGTGCCAGCAGTTACTTGGGGGGTCCGCAGTATTTT.

The V call is TRBV7-2, the J call TRBJ2-3; D may be TRBD2 (6 bases). Germline V lookup: CDR1 SGHTA, CDR2 FQGNSA. This CDR3 contains 14 residues. V lost 1 base, J lost 6 bases, and 11 bases lay in between. This chain's CDR3 is CASSLGRGTDTQYF. For the CDR3, the DNA is TGTGCCAGCAGCTTAGGGAGGGGAACGGATACGCAGTATTTT.

This clone is a singleton in its sample. This sequence joins TRBV7-9 and TRBJ2-5; no clear D. V lost 5 bases and J lost 3, with 10 bases in between. There are 13 residues in the CDR3. CDR1 is SEHNR and CDR2 is FQNEAQ in the germline V gene (reference sequence). Here the CDR3 DNA reads TGTGCCAGCAGCAAGTGGGCAGAAGAGACCCAGTACTTC. It specifies CASSKWAEETQYF.

CDR3 region: CASSLYPRTGNGYTF. CDR3 nucleotide sequence: TGTGCCAGCAGCCTATACCCGAGGACAGGGAATGGCTACACCTTC. The chain recombines TRBV7-9 with TRBJ1-2, with 8 bases fitting TRBD1. J gave up 6 bases and V 5 bases, and 11 bases lay outside the gene matches. The V gene's germline CDR1 is SEHNR and CDR2 FQNEAQ (reference sequence). The CDR3 contains 15 residues.

V and J are TRBV19 and TRBJ2-1; TRBD2 agrees at 9 bases. The germline V gene encodes CDR1 LNHDA and CDR2 SQIVND (reference sequence). The V gene end was trimmed by 5 bases and the J gene end by 7 bases; junction bases not matched to a gene: 6. This CDR3 is built from 14 residues. CDR3 nucleotide sequence: TGTGCCAGTAGTCCGCGGGAGGGTAGGAATGAGCAGTTCTTC. It encodes CASSPREGRNEQFF.

The V call is TRBV6-1, the J call TRBJ1-2, with D possibly matching TRBD1 (5 bases). CDR3 size: 13 residues. Trimming left V 5 bases short and J 5 bases short, with 12 bases between. CDR1 MNHNS and CDR2 SASEGT come from the germline V gene. CDR3 in DNA: TGTGCCAGCAGTCCGGGGGGGGAGTATGGCTACACCTTC. The encoded protein is CASSPGGEYGYTF.

This chain joins TRBV18 and TRBJ1-3; D is ambiguous. The CDR3 covers 15 residues. From germline, CDR1 is KGHSH and CDR2 LQKENI. V lost 3 bases, J lost 2 bases, and 11 bases lay in between. The CDR3 coding sequence is TGTGCCAGCTCACCCCTTGCCGGAGCTGGAAACACCATATATTTT. This codes for CASSPLAGAGNTIYF.